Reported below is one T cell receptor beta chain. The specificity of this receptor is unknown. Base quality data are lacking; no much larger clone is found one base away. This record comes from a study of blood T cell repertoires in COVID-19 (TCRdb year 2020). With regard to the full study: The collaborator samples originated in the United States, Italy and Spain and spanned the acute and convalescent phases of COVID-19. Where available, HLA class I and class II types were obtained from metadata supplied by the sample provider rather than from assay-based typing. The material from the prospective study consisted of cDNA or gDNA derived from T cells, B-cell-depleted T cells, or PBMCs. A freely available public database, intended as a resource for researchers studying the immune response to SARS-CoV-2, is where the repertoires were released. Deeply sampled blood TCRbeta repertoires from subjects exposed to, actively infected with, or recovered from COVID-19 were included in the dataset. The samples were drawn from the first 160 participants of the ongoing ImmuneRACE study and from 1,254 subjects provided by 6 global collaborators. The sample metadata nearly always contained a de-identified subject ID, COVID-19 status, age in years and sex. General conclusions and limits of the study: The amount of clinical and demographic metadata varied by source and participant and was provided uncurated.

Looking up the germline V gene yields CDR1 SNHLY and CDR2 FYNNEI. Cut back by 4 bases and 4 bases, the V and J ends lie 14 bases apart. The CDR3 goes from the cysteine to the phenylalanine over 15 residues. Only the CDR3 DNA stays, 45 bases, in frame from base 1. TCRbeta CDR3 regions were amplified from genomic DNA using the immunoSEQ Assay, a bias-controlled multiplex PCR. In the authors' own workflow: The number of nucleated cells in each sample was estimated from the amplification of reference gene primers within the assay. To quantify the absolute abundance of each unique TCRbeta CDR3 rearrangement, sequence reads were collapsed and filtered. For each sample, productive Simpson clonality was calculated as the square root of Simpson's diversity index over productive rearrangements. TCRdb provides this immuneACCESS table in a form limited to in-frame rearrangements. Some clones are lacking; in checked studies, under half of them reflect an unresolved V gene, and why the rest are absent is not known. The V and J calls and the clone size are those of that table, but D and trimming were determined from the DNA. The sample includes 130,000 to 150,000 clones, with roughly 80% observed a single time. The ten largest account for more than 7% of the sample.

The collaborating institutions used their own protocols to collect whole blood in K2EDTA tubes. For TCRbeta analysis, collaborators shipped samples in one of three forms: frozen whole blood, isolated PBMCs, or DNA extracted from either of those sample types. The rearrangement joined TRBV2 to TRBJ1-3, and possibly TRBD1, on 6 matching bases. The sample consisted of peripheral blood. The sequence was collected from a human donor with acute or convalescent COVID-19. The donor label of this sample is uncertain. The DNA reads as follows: TGTGCCAGCAGTGGAGGCCGGGACAACGGAAACACCATATATTTT. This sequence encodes CASSGGRDNGNTIYF.